This TCR beta chain was sequenced for a study of blood T cell repertoires in COVID-19. Study in general: Donors in the United States, Italy and Spain gave samples during acute or convalescent COVID-19. PBMCs, B-cell-depleted T cells, or T cells provided the cDNA or gDNA that made up the material.

CDR1 and CDR2 from the germline V gene are LNHDA and SQIVND (reference sequence). With 6 bases clipped from V and 2 bases from J, the junction kept 1 base outside the gene matches. CDR3 length equals 14 residues. In the source study's methods: For nucleated cells, counts were estimated from reference gene primer amplification. The protocol was immunoSEQ multiplex PCR, while the TCRdb copy is restricted to in-frame clones and leaves out a portion. V and J calls plus clone size are reproduced from that table; the DNA served to infer D and trimming. Of 75,000 to 90,000 clones listed, approximately 87% are singletons.

The specimen was peripheral blood. This TCR derives from a human donor in a cohort sampled during active COVID-19. V gene TRBV19 combines with J gene TRBJ1-1; TRBD1 agrees at 12 bases. The CDR3 nucleotides read TGTGCCAGTAGGGGACAGGGGGCAAACACTGAAGCTTTCTTT. It is translated as CASRGQGANTEAFF.